Here is one T cell receptor beta chain with its context. The same CDR3 can be traced to other DNA sequences in this sample. Repertoires were generated with immunoSEQ multiplex PCR, while TCRdb's copy carries only in-frame clones and drops some. The table lists fewer than 85,000 clones, over 75% of them singletons, with 0.5% to 0.6% in the top ten. This specimen comes from a study of OX40 agonist ivuxolimab in advanced cancers. Background on the study: The patients got ivuxolimab, which is an agonistic anti-OX40 (CD134) antibody. Dose-escalation patients were diagnosed with hepatocellular carcinoma, melanoma, renal cell cancer or head and neck cancer.

V dropped 3 bases and J dropped 3 bases, with 9 bases sitting between them. This CDR3 is 14 amino acids long. CDR1 and CDR2 from the germline V gene are MNHEY and SVGAGI. If patients had autoimmune disease history or systemic immunosuppression, they were excluded. The source of this sequence is an adult with an advanced solid tumor such as melanoma, head and neck, liver or kidney cancer. The chain combines TRBV6-5 with TRBJ1-5, with D possibly TRBD1 on 5 matching bases. The specimen was CD4+ or CD8+ T cells sorted from blood, collected in a trial of the OX40 agonist ivuxolimab. CDR3 amino acids: CASSYSGFNQPQHF. Here the CDR3 DNA reads TGTGCCAGCAGTTATTCAGGGTTCAATCAGCCCCAGCATTTT.